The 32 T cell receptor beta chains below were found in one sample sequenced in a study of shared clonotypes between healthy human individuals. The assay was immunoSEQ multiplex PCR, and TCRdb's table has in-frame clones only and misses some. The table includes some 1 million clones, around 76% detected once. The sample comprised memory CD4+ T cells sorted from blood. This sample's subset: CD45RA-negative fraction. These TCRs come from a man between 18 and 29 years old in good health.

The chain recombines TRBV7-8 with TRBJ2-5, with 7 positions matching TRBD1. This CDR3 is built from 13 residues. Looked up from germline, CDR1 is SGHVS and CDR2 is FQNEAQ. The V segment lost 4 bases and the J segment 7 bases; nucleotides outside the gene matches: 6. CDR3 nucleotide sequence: TGTGCCAGCAGCTCGACAGGGCAGGGGACCCAGTACTTC. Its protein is CASSSTGQGTQYF.

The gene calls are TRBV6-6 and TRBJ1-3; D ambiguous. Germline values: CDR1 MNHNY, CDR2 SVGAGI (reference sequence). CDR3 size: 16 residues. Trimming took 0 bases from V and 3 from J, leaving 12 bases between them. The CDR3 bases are TGTGCCAGCAGTTACTCGGAGTACGTGGGTGGAAACACCATATATTTT. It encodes CASSYSEYVGGNTIYF.

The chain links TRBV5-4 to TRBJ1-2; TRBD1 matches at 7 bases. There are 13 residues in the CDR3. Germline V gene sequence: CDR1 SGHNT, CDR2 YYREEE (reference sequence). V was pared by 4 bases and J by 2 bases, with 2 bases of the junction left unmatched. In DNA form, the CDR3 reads TGTGCCAGCAGCCGGGGACAGAACTATGGCTACACCTTC. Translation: CASSRGQNYGYTF.

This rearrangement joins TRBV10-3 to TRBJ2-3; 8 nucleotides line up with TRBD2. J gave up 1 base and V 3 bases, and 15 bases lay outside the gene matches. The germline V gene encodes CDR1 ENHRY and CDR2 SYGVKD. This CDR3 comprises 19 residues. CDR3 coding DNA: TGTGCCATCAGTGATACCGTCGTCGGGGGGGCCGATGGCACAGATACGCAGTATTTT. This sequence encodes CAISDTVVGGADGTDTQYF.

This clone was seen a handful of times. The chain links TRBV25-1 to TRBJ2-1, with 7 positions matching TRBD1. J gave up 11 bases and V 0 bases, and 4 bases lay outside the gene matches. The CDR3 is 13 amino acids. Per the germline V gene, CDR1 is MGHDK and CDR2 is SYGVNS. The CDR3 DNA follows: TGTGCCAGCAGTGAATACGGCAGGGGGAAGCAGTTCTTC. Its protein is CASSEYGRGKQFF.

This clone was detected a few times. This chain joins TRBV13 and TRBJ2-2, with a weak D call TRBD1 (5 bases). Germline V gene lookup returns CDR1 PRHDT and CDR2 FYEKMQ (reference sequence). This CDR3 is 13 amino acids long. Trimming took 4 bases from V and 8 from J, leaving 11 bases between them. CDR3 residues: CASSWGRVGELFF. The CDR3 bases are TGTGCCAGCAGCTGGGGCAGGGTTGGGGAGCTGTTTTTT.

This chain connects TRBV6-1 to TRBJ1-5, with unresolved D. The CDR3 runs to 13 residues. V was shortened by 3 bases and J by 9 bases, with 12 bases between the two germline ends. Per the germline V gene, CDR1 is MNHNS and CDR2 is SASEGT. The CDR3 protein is CASSETNMRPQHF. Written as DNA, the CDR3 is TGTGCCAGCAGTGAGACCAATATGCGGCCCCAGCATTTT.

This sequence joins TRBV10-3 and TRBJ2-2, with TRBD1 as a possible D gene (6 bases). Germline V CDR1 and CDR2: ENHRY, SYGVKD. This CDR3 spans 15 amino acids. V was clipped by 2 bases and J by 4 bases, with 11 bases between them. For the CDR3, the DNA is TGTGCCATCAGTGAGCAGGGGATGTTCACCGGGGAGCTGTTTTTT. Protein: CAISEQGMFTGELFF.

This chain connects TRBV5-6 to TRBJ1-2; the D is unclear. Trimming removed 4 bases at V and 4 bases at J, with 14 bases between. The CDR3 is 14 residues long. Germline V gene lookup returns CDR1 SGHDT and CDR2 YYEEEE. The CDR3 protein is CASSIDTNFYGYTF. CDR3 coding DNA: TGTGCCAGCAGCATAGACACAAACTTCTATGGCTACACCTTC.

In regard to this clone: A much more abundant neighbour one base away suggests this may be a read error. DNA for the CDR3: TGTGCCAGCTCACGGGAAAGGGACATTGAAGCTTTCTTT. Its protein product is CASSRERDIEAFF. The chain recombines TRBV18 with TRBJ1-1; D may be TRBD1 (6 bases). Trimming removed 4 bases at V and 7 bases at J, with 13 bases between. The CDR3 loop spans 13 amino acids. Germline-derived CDR1 and CDR2 are KGHSH and LQKENI.

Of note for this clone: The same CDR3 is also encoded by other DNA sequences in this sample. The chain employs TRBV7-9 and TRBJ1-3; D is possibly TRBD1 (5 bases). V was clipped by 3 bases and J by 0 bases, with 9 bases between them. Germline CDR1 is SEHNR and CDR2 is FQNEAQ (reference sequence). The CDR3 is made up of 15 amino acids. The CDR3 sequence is CASSLRGDSGNTIYF. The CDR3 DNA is TGTGCCAGCAGCTTGAGGGGAGACTCTGGAAACACCATATATTTT.

Here the CDR3 reads CASSAKPGVSGETQYF. DNA of the CDR3: TGTGCCAGCAGCGCGAAGCCCGGGGTCTCGGGAGAGACCCAGTACTTC. V is TRBV9 and J is TRBJ2-5, with D tentatively TRBD2 (5 bases). The CDR3 has 16 residues. Germline CDR1 SGDLS, CDR2 YYNGEE. The V end was cut by 3 bases, the J end by 4 bases, with 19 bases between.

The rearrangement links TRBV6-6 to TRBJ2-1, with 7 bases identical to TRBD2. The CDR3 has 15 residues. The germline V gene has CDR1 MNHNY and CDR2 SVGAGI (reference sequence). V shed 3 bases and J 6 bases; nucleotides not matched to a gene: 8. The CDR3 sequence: CASSYPGREGNEQFF. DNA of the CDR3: TGTGCCAGCAGTTATCCGGGGAGGGAAGGCAATGAGCAGTTCTTC.

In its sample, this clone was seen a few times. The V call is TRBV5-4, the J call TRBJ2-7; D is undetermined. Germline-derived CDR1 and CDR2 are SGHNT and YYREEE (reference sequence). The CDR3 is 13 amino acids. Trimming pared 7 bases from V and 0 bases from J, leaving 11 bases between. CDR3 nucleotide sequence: TGTGCCAGCTGGGATCACGACTCCTACGAGCAGTACTTC. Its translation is CASWDHDSYEQYF. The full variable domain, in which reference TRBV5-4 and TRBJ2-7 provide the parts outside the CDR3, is ETGVTQSPTHLIKTRGQQVTLRCSSQSGHNTVSWYQQALGQGPQFIFQYYREEENGRGNFPPRFSGLQFPNYSSELNVNALELDDSALYLCASWDHDSYEQYFGPGTRLTVT.

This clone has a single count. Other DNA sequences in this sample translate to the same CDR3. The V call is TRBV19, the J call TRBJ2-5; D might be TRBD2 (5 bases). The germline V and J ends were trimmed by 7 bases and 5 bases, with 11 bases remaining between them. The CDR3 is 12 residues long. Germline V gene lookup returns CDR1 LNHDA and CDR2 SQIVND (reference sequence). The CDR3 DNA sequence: TGTGCCAGTAACCCCGGCGGGGAGACCCAGTACTTC. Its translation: CASNPGGETQYF.

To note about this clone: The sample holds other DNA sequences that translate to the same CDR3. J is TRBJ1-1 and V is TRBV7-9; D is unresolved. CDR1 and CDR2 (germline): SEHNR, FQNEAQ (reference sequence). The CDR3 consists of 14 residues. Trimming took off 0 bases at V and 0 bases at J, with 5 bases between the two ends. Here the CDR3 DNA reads TGTGCCAGCAGCTTAGCGGGCGTGAACACTGAAGCTTTCTTT. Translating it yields CASSLAGVNTEAFF.

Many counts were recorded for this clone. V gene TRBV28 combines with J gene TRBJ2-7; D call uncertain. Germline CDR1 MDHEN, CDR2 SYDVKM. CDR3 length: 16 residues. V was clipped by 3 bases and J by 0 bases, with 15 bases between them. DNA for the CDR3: TGTGCCAGCAGTTTTGTCACGGCCACTCTCTCCTACGAGCAGTACTTC. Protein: CASSFVTATLSYEQYF.

CDR3 sequence (DNA): TGTGCCAGCAGCACCCTTCTCCGGGGATCTCCAGAAGCTTTCTTT. It translates to CASSTLLRGSPEAFF. V usage is TRBV11-2 and J usage is TRBJ1-1; D not certain. The CDR3 runs to 15 residues. The germline gives CDR1 SGHAT, CDR2 FQNNGV. V was shortened by 5 bases and J by 8 bases, with 21 bases between the two germline ends.

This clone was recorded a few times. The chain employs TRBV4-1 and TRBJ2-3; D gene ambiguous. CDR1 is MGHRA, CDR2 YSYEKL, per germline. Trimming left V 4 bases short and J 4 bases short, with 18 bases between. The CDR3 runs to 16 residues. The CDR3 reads CASSPGTVPYADTQYF. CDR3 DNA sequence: TGCGCCAGCAGCCCAGGAACGGTTCCGTACGCAGATACGCAGTATTTT.

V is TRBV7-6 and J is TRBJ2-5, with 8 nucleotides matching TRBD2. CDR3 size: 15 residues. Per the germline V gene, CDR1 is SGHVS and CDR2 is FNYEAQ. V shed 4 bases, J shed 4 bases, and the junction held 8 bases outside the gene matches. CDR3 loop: CASSSAGGALETQYF. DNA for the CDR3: TGTGCCAGCAGCTCCGCCGGGGGGGCTTTAGAGACCCAGTACTTC.

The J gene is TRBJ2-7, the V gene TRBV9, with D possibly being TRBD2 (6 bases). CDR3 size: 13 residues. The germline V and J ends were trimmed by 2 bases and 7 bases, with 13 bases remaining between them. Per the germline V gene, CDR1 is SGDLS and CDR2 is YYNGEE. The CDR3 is CASSVSSAAEQYF. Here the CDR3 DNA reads TGTGCCAGCAGCGTCTCTAGCGCCGCTGAGCAGTACTTC.

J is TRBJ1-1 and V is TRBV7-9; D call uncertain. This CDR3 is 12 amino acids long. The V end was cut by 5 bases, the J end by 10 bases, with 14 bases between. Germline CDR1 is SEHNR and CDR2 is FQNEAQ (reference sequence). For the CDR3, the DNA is TGTGCCAGCAGCCCTACGCCGGTGGGAGCTTTCTTT. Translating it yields CASSPTPVGAFF.

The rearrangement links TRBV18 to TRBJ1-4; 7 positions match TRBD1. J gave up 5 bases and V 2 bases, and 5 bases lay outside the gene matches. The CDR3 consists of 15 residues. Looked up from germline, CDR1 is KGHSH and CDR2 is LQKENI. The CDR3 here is CASSPTGVKNEKLFF. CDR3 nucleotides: TGTGCCAGCTCACCAACAGGGGTTAAGAATGAAAAACTGTTTTTT.

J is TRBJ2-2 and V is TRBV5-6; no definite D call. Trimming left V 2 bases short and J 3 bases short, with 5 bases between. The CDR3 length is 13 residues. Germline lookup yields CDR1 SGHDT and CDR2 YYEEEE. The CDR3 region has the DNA TGTGCCAGCAGCTTTCAACACACCGGGGAGCTGTTTTTT. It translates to CASSFQHTGELFF.

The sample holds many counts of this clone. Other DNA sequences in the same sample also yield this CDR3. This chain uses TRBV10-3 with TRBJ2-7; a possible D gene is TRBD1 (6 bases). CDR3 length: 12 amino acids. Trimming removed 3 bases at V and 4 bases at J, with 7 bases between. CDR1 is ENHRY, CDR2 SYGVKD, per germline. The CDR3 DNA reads TGTGCCATCAGTGATCAGGGGTACGAGCAGTACTTC. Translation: CAISDQGYEQYF.

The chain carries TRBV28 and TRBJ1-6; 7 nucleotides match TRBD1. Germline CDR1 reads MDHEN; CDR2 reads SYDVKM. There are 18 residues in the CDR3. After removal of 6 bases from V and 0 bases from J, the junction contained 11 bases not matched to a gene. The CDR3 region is CASRPGHRGSSYNSPLHF. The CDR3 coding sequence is TGTGCCAGCAGACCCGGGCACAGGGGCAGCTCCTATAATTCACCCCTCCACTTT.

The CDR3 loop reads CASSEGLVGFSTEAFF. For the CDR3, the DNA is TGTGCCAGCAGTGAAGGGTTGGTCGGCTTTTCGACTGAAGCTTTCTTT. The chain carries TRBV6-1 and TRBJ1-1; D unclear. The length of the CDR3 is 16 residues. V was shortened by 1 base and J by 5 bases, with 17 bases between the two germline ends. CDR1 and CDR2 from the germline V gene are MNHNS and SASEGT.

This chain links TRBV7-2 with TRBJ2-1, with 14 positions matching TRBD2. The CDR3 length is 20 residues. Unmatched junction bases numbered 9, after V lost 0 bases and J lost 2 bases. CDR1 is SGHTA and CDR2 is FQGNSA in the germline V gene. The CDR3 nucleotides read TGTGCCAGCAGCTTAGCGCCCGGGACTAGCGGGAGACCCACCTACAATGAGCAGTTCTTC. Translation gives CASSLAPGTSGRPTYNEQFF.

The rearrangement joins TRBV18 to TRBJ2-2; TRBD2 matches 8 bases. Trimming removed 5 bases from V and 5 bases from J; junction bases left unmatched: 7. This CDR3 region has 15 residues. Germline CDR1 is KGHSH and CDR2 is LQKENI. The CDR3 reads CASSAGTRITGELFF. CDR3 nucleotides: TGTGCCAGCTCAGCCGGGACTAGAATAACCGGGGAGCTGTTTTTT.

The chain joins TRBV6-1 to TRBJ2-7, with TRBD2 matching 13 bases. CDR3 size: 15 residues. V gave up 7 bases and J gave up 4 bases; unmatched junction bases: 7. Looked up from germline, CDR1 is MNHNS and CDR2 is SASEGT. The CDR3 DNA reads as TGTGCCAGCACCAGAGGGACTAGCGGGATATACGAGCAGTACTTC. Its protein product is CASTRGTSGIYEQYF.

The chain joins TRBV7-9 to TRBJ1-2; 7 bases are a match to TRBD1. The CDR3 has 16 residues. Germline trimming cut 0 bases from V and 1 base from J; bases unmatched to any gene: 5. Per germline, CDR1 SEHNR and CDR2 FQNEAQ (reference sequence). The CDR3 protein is CASSLAGQASNYGYTF. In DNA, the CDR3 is TGTGCCAGCAGCTTAGCAGGACAGGCGAGTAACTATGGCTACACCTTC.

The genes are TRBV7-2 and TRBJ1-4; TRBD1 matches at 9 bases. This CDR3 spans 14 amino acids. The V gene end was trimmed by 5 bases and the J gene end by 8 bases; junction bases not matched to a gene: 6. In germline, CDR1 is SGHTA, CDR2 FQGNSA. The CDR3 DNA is TGTGCCAGCAGCCGGGACAGGGTTGGCGAAAAACTGTTTTTT. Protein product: CASSRDRVGEKLFF.